These T cell receptor beta chains were read from a single sample in a study of control samples from healthy donors and cancer patients. Profiling relied on immunoSEQ multiplex PCR, and the TCRdb table lists in-frame clones only, not all of them. This table has 170,000 or so clones, roughly nine tenths appearing once. The sequenced sample consisted of blood. These receptors were obtained from a man aged 25-45 years in good health. Both conserved end residues are part of each CDR3. The D gene is left open where the match is weak. Clone size is not always given. Where it is, it says once, few, many or a class for expanded clones.

D	V	size	J	DNA	CDR3
.	TRBV30	.	TRBJ1-3	TGTGCGGGCAGGGGCTCTGGAAACACCATATATTTT	CAGRGSGNTIYF
.	TRBV5-1	.	TRBJ2-5	TGCGCCAGCAGCTTACAGGGTTTGCCAGGCCAGGAGACCCAGTACTTC	CASSLQGLPGQETQYF
TRBD1	TRBV5-8	.	TRBJ1-5	TGTGCCAGCAGCTTGGAGGGACAGGGATACCAGCCCCAGCATTTT	CASSLEGQGYQPQHF
TRBD1	TRBV5-6	.	TRBJ1-6	TGTGCCAGCAGCGGAGACAGGGACTCCTATAATTCACCCCTCCACTTT	CASSGDRDSYNSPLHF
.	TRBV7-7	.	TRBJ2-3	TGTGCCAGCAGCTCCGGACCGGGGTTCACAGATACGCAGTATTTT	CASSSGPGFTDTQYF
TRBD1	TRBV7-8	once	TRBJ1-6	TGTGCCAGCAGCCAAGACGGAGTAGGGGGCAGGACCTATAATTCACCCCTCCACTTT	CASSQDGVGGRTYNSPLHF
.	TRBV28	.	TRBJ1-4	TGTGCCAGCAATCGCGGGGGGGGACCTAATGAAAAACTGTTTTTT	CASNRGGGPNEKLFF
.	TRBV4-1	once	TRBJ2-3	TGCGCCAGCAGCCAAGTGTTTGTAGTTGCAGATACGCAGTATTTT	CASSQVFVVADTQYF
.	TRBV11-2	.	TRBJ2-2	TGTGCCAGCAGCTTGGGACACAGGAACACCGGGGAGCTGTTTTTT	CASSLGHRNTGELFF
.	TRBV27	.	TRBJ1-1	TGTGCCAGCAGTTTAAAGGTATTGAACACTGAAGCTTTCTTT	CASSLKVLNTEAFF
TRBD1	TRBV18	.	TRBJ2-7	TGTGCCAGCTCACCATCAATGGACAGGGTGGGCTACGAGCAGTACTTC	CASSPSMDRVGYEQYF
TRBD1	TRBV5-1	.	TRBJ2-7	TGCGCCAGCAGCGCGGACAGGAGTACCGCTATACCCTACGAGCAGTACTTC	CASSADRSTAIPYEQYF
.	TRBV27	.	TRBJ1-6	TGTGCCAGCAGTTTAGCAGGCGGCCGGGGCTATAATTCACCCCTCCACTTT	CASSLAGGRGYNSPLHF
.	TRBV7-2	.	TRBJ2-1	TGTGCCAGCAGCTCCATCTCCAGACCCGACGATGAGCAGTTCTTC	CASSSISRPDDEQFF
TRBD1	TRBV4-2	.	TRBJ1-4	TGTGCCAGCAGCCGGGTTCCAGGGGGCACTGAAAAACTGTTTTTT	CASSRVPGGTEKLFF
TRBD1	TRBV6-6	few	TRBJ1-2	TGTGCCAGCAGTTCCTCGGGACAGTTCTATGGCTACACCTTC	CASSSSGQFYGYTF
.	TRBV6-5	.	TRBJ1-1	TGTGCCAGCAGTTACTCGATGCAAATGAACACTGAAGCTTTCTTT	CASSYSMQMNTEAFF
.	TRBV4-2	.	TRBJ1-2	TGTGCCAGCAGCCAAGAGGGCCCCGTAAACTATGGCTACACCTTC	CASSQEGPVNYGYTF
TRBD2	TRBV11-2	.	TRBJ2-2	TGTGCCAGCAGCTCCGGACTAGCGGGAGTGAACACCGGGGAGCTGTTTTTT	CASSSGLAGVNTGELFF
TRBD1	TRBV2	.	TRBJ1-6	TGTGCCAGCAGGGGGGGACAGCGGGCCCTCCACTTT	CASRGGQRALHF